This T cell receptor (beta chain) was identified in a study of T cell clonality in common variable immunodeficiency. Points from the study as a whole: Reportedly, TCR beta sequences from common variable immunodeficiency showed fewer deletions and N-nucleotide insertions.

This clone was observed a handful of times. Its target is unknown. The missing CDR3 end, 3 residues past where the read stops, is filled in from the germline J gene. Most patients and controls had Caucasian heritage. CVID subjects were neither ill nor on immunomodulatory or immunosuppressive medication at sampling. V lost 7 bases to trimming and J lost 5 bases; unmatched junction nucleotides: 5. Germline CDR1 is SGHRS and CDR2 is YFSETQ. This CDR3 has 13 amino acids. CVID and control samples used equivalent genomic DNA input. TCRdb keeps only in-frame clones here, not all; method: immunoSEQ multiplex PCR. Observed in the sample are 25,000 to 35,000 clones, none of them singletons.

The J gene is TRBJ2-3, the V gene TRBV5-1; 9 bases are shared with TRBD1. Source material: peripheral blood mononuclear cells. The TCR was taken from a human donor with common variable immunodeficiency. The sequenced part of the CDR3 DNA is TGCGCCAGCGAACAGGGGGCCGGAGATACG. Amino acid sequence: CASEQGAGDT. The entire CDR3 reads CASEQGAGDTQYF. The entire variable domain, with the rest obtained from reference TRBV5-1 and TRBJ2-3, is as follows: KAGVTQTPRYLIKTRGQQVTLSCSPISGHRSVSWYQQTPGQGLQFLFEYFSETQRNKGNFPGRFSGRQFSNSRSEMNVSTLELGDSALYLCASEQGAGDTQYFGPGTRLTVL.